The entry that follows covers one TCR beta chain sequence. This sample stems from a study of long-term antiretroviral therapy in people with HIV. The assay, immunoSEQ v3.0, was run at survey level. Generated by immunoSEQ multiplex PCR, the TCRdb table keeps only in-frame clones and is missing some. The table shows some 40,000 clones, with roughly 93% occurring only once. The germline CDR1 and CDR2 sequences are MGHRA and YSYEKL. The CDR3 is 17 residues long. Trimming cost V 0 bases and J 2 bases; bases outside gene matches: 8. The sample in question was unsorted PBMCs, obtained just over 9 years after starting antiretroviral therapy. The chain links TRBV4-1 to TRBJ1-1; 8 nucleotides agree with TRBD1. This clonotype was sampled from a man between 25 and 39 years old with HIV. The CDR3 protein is CASSQEPQGGINTEAFF. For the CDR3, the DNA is TGCGCCAGCAGCCAAGAGCCACAGGGGGGTATTAACACTGAAGCTTTCTTT.